These T cell receptor beta chains were read from a single sample in a study of T cell repertoires in aging, cancer and after chemotherapy. Via MiXCR, TCRdb re-called the multiplex PCR reads, giving one row per CDR3 protein. This sample has roughly 2,200 distinct CDR3 sequences; about 25% occur once, and the top ten carry 10% to 12%. Sequenced input: blood. The source of these receptors is a human donor with a solid tumor. The CDR3 runs from the conserved cysteine through the conserved F or W. The D gene is left open where the match is weak. Expanded clones are given a class, and other clones once, few, many or no size at all.

-	TRBD1	TRBV19	TRBJ2-5	CASRKAGQGHQETQYF	TGTGCCAGTAGAAAAGCGGGACAGGGCCATCAAGAGACCCAGTACTTC
few	-	TRBV5-4	TRBJ1-2	CASSFSGDGYTF	TGTGCCAGCAGCTTCTCAGGGGACGGCTACACCTTC
-	-	TRBV6-4	TRBJ1-1	CASSDVLGTEAFF	TGTGCCAGCAGTGACGTCTTGGGCACTGAAGCTTTCTTT
medium-sized	-	TRBV7-9	TRBJ1-2	CASSNNYGYTF	TGTGCCAGCAGCAATAACTATGGCTACACCTTC
-	TRBD2	TRBV7-3	TRBJ2-3	CASSPKGTRGTDTQYF	TGTGCCAGCAGCCCAAAAGGGACTAGGGGCACAGATACGCAGTATTTT
medium-sized	-	TRBV7-2	TRBJ2-7	CASSYSSYEQYF	TGTGCCAGCAGCTACAGCTCCTACGAGCAGTACTTC
few	-	TRBV11-3	TRBJ2-1	CASSWTDYNEQFF	TGTGCCAGCAGCTGGACAGATTACAATGAGCAGTTCTTC
medium-sized	-	TRBV30	TRBJ2-7	CAWSTGGYEQYF	TGTGCCTGGAGTACCGGGGGCTACGAGCAGTACTTC
few	-	TRBV7-9	TRBJ2-7	CASSLPGPISYEQYF	TGTGCCAGCAGCTTACCGGGACCGATATCCTACGAGCAGTACTTC
few	-	TRBV18	TRBJ2-3	CASSPRASIRRDTQYF	TGTGCCAGCTCACCACGCGCTAGCATCAGGCGGGATACGCAGTATTTT
once	-	TRBV5-6	TRBJ1-2	CASSQVTGSSYNF	TGTGCCAGCAGCCAAGTGACGGGGAGTAGCTACAACTTC
-	-	TRBV18	TRBJ1-2	CASSPARVYYGYTF	TGTGCCAGCTCACCCGCCCGGGTCTACTATGGCTACACCTTC
-	-	TRBV15	TRBJ2-3	CATSRDRDFYTDTQYF	TGTGCCACCAGCAGAGACCGGGACTTCTACACAGATACGCAGTATTTT
-	-	TRBV5-4	TRBJ2-3	CASSLKRGGQSDTQYF	TGTGCCAGCAGCTTGAAAAGGGGGGGGCAGTCAGATACGCAGTATTTT